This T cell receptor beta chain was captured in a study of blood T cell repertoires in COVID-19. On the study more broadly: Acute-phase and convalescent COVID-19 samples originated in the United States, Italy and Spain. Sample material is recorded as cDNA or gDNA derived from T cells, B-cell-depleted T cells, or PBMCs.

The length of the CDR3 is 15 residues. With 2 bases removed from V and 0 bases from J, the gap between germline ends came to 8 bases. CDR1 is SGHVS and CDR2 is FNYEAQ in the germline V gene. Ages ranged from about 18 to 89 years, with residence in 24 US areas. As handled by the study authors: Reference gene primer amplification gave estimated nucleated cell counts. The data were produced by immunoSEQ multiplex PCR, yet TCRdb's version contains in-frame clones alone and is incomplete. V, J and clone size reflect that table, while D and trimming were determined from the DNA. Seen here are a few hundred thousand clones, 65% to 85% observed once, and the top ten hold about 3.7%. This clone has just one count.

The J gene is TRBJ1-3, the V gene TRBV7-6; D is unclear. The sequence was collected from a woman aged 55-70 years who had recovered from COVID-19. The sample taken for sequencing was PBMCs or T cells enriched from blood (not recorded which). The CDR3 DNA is TGTGCCAGCAGCTTATACAGTATCTCTGGAAACACCATATATTTT. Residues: CASSLYSISGNTIYF.